One and the same sample provided the 16 T cell receptor beta chains below, sequenced in a study of cytomegalovirus exposure and HLA in healthy donors. Amplification used 60 Vbeta primers and 13 Jbeta primers. The protocol was immunoSEQ multiplex PCR, while the TCRdb copy is restricted to in-frame clones and leaves out a portion. The data contain under 200,000 clones, approximately 82% of them singletons. The sequenced sample was PBMCs. The source is a middle-aged woman in good health and CMV-seropositive.

The chain joins TRBV29-1 to TRBJ2-1, with TRBD2 matching over 8 bases. Germline values: CDR1 SQVTM, CDR2 ANQGSEA. The J segment lost 11 bases and the V segment lost 5 bases, leaving 5 bases of the junction unmatched. The CDR3 sequence is 11 residues long. The CDR3 DNA sequence: TGCAGCGTTTTAACTAGCGGTCAGCAGTTCTTC. Protein sequence: CSVLTSGQQFF.

This clone has a single count. The genes are TRBV9 and TRBJ2-1; no reliable D call. Germline V gene data show CDR1 as SGDLS and CDR2 as YYNGEE. This CDR3 is built from 14 residues. The V gene lost 0 bases and the J gene lost 4 bases, with 8 bases spanning the gap. The CDR3 coding sequence is TGTGCCAGCAGCGTAGCTACCGTGTACAATGAGCAGTTCTTC. Its protein is CASSVATVYNEQFF. The complete variable domain, with remaining parts taken from reference TRBV9 and TRBJ2-1, reads DSGVTQTPKHLITATGQRVTLRCSPRSGDLSVYWYQQSLDQGLQFLIQYYNGEERAKGNILERFSAQQFPDLHSELNLSSLELGDSALYFCASSVATVYNEQFFGPGTRLTVL.

This sequence joins TRBV19 and TRBJ2-3; 11 bases fit TRBD2. The CDR3 contains 15 residues. V shed 4 bases and J 0 bases; nucleotides not matched to a gene: 0. In germline, CDR1 is LNHDA, CDR2 SQIVND (reference sequence). CDR3 residues: CASSRTSGSTDTQYF. CDR3 DNA: TGTGCCAGTAGTAGGACTAGCGGGAGCACAGATACGCAGTATTTT.

The rearrangement uses TRBV28 and TRBJ1-2; D is uncertain. Looked up from germline, CDR1 is MDHEN and CDR2 is SYDVKM. Trimming removed 5 bases at V and 0 bases at J, with 13 bases between. The CDR3 length is 15 residues. Written as DNA, the CDR3 is TGTGCCAGCAGTACCTTCGGACTTGCTAACTATGGCTACACCTTC. It translates to CASSTFGLANYGYTF.

This sequence joins TRBV7-6 and TRBJ2-2, with 7 bases identical to TRBD2. The J segment lost 5 bases and the V segment lost 5 bases, leaving 2 bases of the junction unmatched. CDR1 and CDR2 (germline): SGHVS, FNYEAQ. CDR3 size: 13 residues. The chain's CDR3 is CASSRLATGELFF. Here the CDR3 DNA reads TGTGCCAGCAGCCGACTAGCTACCGGGGAGCTGTTTTTT.

The J gene is TRBJ1-4, the V gene TRBV25-1; 8 bases map to TRBD1. The CDR3 is 15 residues long. The V and J ends lost 4 bases and 8 bases, in that order; junction bases with no gene match: 9. Germline CDR1 and CDR2: MGHDK and SYGVNS. CDR3 DNA: TGTGCCAGCAGTGTCTCAGGGGGCGTAAACGAAAAACTGTTTTTT. It is translated as CASSVSGGVNEKLFF. Filled out from reference TRBV25-1 and TRBJ1-4, the complete variable domain reads EADIYQTPRYLVIGTGKKITLECSQTMGHDKMYWYQQDPGMELHLIHYSYGVNSTEKGDLSSESTVSRIRTEHFPLTLESARPSHTSQYLCASSVSGGVNEKLFFGSGTQLSVL.

V gene TRBV4-2 combines with J gene TRBJ2-3; TRBD2 matches at 12 bases. The ends lost 1 base at V and 6 bases at J; junction bases unmatched: 11. Germline lookup yields CDR1 LGHNA and CDR2 YNFKEQ. This CDR3 has 18 amino acids. Here the CDR3 reads CASSQASGRALPMDTQYF. Here the CDR3 DNA reads TGTGCCAGCAGCCAAGCTAGCGGGAGGGCCCTCCCAATGGATACGCAGTATTTT.

The chain couples TRBV21-1 to TRBJ2-3; the table assigns TRBD2, which was not confirmed against the DNA. TRBV21-1 is annotated as a pseudogene. The CDR3 has 13 residues. The CDR3 DNA follows: TGTGCCAGCAACAAAAGAGGGTCTAACGGGCAGTATTTT. Encoded protein: CASNKRGSNGQYF.

This clone was recorded only once. The chain uses TRBV10-2 and TRBJ2-7; D may be TRBD1 (6 bases). CDR3 size: 14 residues. Germline CDR1 reads WSHSY; CDR2 reads SAAADI. V gave up 7 bases and J gave up 9 bases, with 22 bases separating them. Here the CDR3 DNA reads TGCGCCAGCAAGGGGGACGGGGCCGTGGTTGGGCAGTACTTC. Its protein is CASKGDGAVVGQYF.

This clone was recorded only once. The chain carries TRBV28 and TRBJ2-5; D is ambiguous. Between the trimmed V and J ends, which lost 3 bases and 5 bases, there was a span of 10 bases. The CDR3 consists of 13 residues. Germline V CDR1 and CDR2: MDHEN, SYDVKM. The CDR3 spells CASSFQSMETQYF. The CDR3 coding sequence is TGTGCCAGCAGTTTCCAGTCCATGGAGACCCAGTACTTC.

The rearrangement uses TRBV5-1 and TRBJ2-3; possibly TRBD1 for D (5 bases). Germline CDR1 is SGHRS and CDR2 is YFSETQ. Trimming stripped 0 bases from V and 4 bases from J, with 12 bases between. The CDR3 has 15 residues. DNA for the CDR3: TGCGCCAGCAGCTTGGAGACAGTTGTCGCAGATACGCAGTATTTT. Amino acids: CASSLETVVADTQYF. The variable domain in full, completed from reference TRBV5-1 and TRBJ2-3, reads KAGVTQTPRYLIKTRGQQVTLSCSPISGHRSVSWYQQTPGQGLQFLFEYFSETQRNKGNFPGRFSGRQFSNSRSEMNVSTLELGDSALYLCASSLETVVADTQYFGPGTRLTVL.

The chain joins TRBV7-2 to TRBJ2-1; 7 bases agree with TRBD2. The CDR3 extends over 15 amino acids. Trimming removed 8 bases from V and 3 bases from J; junction bases left unmatched: 10. Germline V gene lookup returns CDR1 SGHTA and CDR2 FQGNSA. CDR3 sequence reads: CASSSRLAFYNEQFF. The CDR3 region has the DNA TGTGCCAGCTCGTCCCGACTAGCATTCTACAATGAGCAGTTCTTC. The variable domain in full, completed from reference TRBV7-2 and TRBJ2-1, reads GAGVSQSPSNKVTEKGKDVELRCDPISGHTALYWYRQSLGQGLEFLIYFQGNSAPDKSGLPSDRFSAERTGGSVSTLTIQRTQQEDSAVYLCASSSRLAFYNEQFFGPGTRLTVL.

This clone was seen a single time. The chain employs TRBV4-1 and TRBJ1-5; 7 bases line up with TRBD1. The CDR3 totals 18 residues. Trimming cost V 1 base and J 4 bases; bases outside gene matches: 13. Germline lookup yields CDR1 MGHRA and CDR2 YSYEKL. This CDR3 reads CASSQGGLGTEGNQPQHF. CDR3 nucleotides: TGCGCCAGCAGCCAAGGGGGGTTAGGGACAGAAGGGAATCAGCCCCAGCATTTT.

This clone was recorded only once. This chain connects TRBV6-1 to TRBJ1-1, with D tentatively TRBD1 (6 bases). V was clipped by 0 bases and J by 11 bases, with 13 bases between them. Germline assignment: CDR1 MNHNS and CDR2 SASEGT. CDR3 length: 13 amino acids. CDR3 in amino acids: CASSEAPYRVAFF. The CDR3 nucleotides read TGTGCCAGCAGTGAAGCCCCCTACAGGGTTGCTTTCTTT.

The rearrangement joins TRBV7-3 to TRBJ2-1; possible D gene TRBD1, 6 bases. This CDR3 spans 13 amino acids. CDR1 and CDR2 from the germline V gene are SGHTA and FQGTGA. The V gene lost 5 bases and the J gene lost 8 bases, with 13 bases spanning the gap. This CDR3 is CASSIYRAHEQFF. DNA of the CDR3: TGTGCCAGCAGCATATACAGGGCCCATGAGCAGTTCTTC.

This clone was recorded a few times. The chain is built from TRBV11-1 and TRBJ1-1; D unresolved. Trimming pared 1 base from V and 2 bases from J, leaving 14 bases between. The CDR3 is 16 residues long. From germline, CDR1 is SGHAT and CDR2 FQDESV (reference sequence). CDR3 amino acids: CASSLGVNRFNTEAFF. CDR3 DNA: TGTGCCAGCAGCTTAGGAGTGAATAGATTCAACACTGAAGCTTTCTTT.